This T cell receptor (beta chain) was profiled in a study of cytomegalovirus exposure and HLA in healthy donors. With regard to this clone: Its target is not known.

Whole-study results and caveats: A later analysis associated 15,000 or so TCR beta sequences with HLA alleles at a 0.05 false discovery rate. In a later analysis, several top co-occurrence clusters appeared linked to parvovirus B19, influenza, CMV and Epstein-Barr virus.

The study ran its PCR with 60 Vbeta and 13 Jbeta primers. The table came from immunoSEQ multiplex PCR; TCRdb's copy has only in-frame clones and leaves some out. The table has fewer than 70,000 clones, around 85% seen once; the top ten hold around 1.7%. CDR3 length: 15 residues. V was pared by 3 bases and J by 4 bases, with 6 bases of the junction left unmatched. The V gene's germline CDR1 is MNHNY and CDR2 SVGAGI (reference sequence). The specimen sequenced was PBMCs. V usage is TRBV6-6 and J usage is TRBJ1-2; 9 bases align to TRBD1. The clonotype was recovered from a man between 40 and 49 years old in good health and CMV-seronegative. CDR3 sequence (DNA): TGTGCCAGCAGTTATGTTGGGACAGGGTCCTATGGCTACACCTTC. Protein product: CASSYVGTGSYGYTF.